The clone carrying this T cell receptor beta chain was recorded many times. The data are from a study of T-cell reconstitution after alpha-beta-depleted transplantation in children. The library targeted TCRbeta and was prepared with unique molecular identifiers. A single record per CDR3 protein comes from TCRdb applying MiXCR to the PCR reads. The sample has 350,000 to 450,000 distinct CDR3 sequences, about a fifth seen once. CDR1 SQVTM and CDR2 ANQGSEA come from the germline V gene. The CDR3 runs 13 residues. The sequence was obtained from a human donor who donated a stem cell graft to a child with acute myeloid leukemia. V gene TRBV29-1 combines with J gene TRBJ2-1; 9 bases line up with TRBD2. Sequenced here: PBMCs from the stem cell graft donor, sampled from the stem cell graft. CDR3 nucleotide sequence: TGCAGTGCCGGTAGCGGGAGTTTCAATGAGCAGTTCTTC. Protein product: CSAGSGSFNEQFF.